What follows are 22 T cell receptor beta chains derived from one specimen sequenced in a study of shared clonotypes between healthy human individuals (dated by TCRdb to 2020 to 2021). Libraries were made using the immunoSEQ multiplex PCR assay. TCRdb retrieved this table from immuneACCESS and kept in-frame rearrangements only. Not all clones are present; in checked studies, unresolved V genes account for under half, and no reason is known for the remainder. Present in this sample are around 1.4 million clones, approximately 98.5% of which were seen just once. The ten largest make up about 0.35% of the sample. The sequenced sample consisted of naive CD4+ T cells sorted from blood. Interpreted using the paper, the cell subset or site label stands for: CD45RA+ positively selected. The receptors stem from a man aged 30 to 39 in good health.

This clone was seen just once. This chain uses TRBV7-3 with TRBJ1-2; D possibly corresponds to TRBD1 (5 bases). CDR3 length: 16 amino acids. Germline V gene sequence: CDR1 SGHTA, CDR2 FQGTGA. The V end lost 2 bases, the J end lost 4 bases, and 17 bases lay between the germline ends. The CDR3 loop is CASSLSPGPVPYGYTF. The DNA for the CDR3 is TGTGCCAGCAGCTTATCTCCGGGACCGGTTCCCTATGGCTACACCTTC.

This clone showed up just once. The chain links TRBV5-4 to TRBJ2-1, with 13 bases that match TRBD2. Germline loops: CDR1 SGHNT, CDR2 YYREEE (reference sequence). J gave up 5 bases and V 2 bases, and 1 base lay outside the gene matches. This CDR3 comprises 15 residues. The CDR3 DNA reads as TGTGCCAGCAGCTTTACTAGCGGGAGGGACAATGAGCAGTTCTTC. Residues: CASSFTSGRDNEQFF.

CDR3 amino acids: CASSSGPVLYGYTF. The CDR3, as DNA: TGTGCCAGCAGTTCCGGACCTGTTCTATATGGCTACACCTTC. The chain links TRBV28 to TRBJ1-2; D is ambiguous. Germline-derived CDR1 and CDR2 are MDHEN and SYDVKM. This CDR3 spans 14 amino acids. Trimming shortened V by 4 bases and J by 5 bases, and 14 bases separated the two germline ends.

DNA of the CDR3: TGTGCCAGCAGCGTCGGCGGCCAAGCGGGGGAGCAGTACTTC. As protein: CASSVGGQAGEQYF. The chain carries TRBV9 and TRBJ2-7; TRBD2 matches 7 bases. The CDR3 consists of 14 residues. With V trimmed by 2 bases and J by 7 bases, 9 bases remained unmatched. CDR1 and CDR2 from the germline V gene are SGDLS and YYNGEE.

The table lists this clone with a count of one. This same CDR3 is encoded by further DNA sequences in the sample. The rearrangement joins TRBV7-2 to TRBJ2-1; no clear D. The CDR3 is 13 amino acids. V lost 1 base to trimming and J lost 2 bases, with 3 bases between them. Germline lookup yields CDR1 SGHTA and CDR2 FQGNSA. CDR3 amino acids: CASSLGTYNEQFF. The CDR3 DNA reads TGTGCCAGCAGCTTAGGCACCTACAATGAGCAGTTCTTC.

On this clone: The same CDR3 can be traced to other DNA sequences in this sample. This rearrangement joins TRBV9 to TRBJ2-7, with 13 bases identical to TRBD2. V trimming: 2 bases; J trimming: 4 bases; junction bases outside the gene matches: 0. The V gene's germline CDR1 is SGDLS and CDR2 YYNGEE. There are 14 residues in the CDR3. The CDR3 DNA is TGTGCCAGCAGCGTGGGACTAGCGGGGTACGAGCAGTACTTC. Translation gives CASSVGLAGYEQYF. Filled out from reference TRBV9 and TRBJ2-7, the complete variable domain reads DSGVTQTPKHLITATGQRVTLRCSPRSGDLSVYWYQQSLDQGLQFLIQYYNGEERAKGNILERFSAQQFPDLHSELNLSSLELGDSALYFCASSVGLAGYEQYFGPGTRLTVT.

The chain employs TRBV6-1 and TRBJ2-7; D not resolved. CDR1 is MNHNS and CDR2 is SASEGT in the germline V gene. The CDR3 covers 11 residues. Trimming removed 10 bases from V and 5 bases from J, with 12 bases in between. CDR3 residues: CATRTFDEQYF. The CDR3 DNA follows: TGTGCCACGCGAACCTTTGACGAGCAGTACTTC.

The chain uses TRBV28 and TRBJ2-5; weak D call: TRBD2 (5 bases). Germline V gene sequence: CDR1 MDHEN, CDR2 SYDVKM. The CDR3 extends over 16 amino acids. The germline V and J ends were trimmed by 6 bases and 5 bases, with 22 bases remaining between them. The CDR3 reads CASRFKTDPRRETQYF. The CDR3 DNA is TGTGCCAGCAGGTTTAAAACGGACCCAAGGAGGGAGACCCAGTACTTC.

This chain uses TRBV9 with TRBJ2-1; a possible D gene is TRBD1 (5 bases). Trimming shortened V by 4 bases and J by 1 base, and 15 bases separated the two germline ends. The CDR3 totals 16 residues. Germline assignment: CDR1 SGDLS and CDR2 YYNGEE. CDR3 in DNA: TGTGCCAGCAGCTCCGGCAGGGATAGGTCCTACAATGAGCAGTTCTTC. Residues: CASSSGRDRSYNEQFF.

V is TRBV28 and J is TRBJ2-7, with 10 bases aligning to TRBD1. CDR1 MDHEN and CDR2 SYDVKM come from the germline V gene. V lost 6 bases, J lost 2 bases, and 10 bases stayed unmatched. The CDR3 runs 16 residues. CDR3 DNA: TGTGCCAGCAGACCCCCGGACAGGGGGATTACCTACGAGCAGTACTTC. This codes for CASRPPDRGITYEQYF. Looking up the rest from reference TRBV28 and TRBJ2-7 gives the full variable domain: DVKVTQSSRYLVKRTGEKVFLECVQDMDHENMFWYRQDPGLGLRLIYFSYDVKMKEKGDIPEGYSVSREKKERFSLILESASTNQTSMYLCASRPPDRGITYEQYFGPGTRLTVT.

The CDR3 DNA sequence: TGTGCCTGGAGTGCAGGAGTTCCTTTCTTT. It encodes CAWSAGVPFF. This chain connects TRBV30 to TRBJ1-1, with no clear D. The CDR3 has 10 amino acids. Trimming removed 1 base at V and 12 bases at J, with 9 bases between. Germline assignment: CDR1 GTSNPN and CDR2 SVGIG (reference sequence).

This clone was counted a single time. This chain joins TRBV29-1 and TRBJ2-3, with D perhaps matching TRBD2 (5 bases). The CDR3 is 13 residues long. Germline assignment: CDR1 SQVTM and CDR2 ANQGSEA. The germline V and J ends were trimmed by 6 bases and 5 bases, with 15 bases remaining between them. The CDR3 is CSVTGLLGDTQYF. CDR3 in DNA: TGCAGCGTAACCGGACTCCTGGGAGATACGCAGTATTTT.

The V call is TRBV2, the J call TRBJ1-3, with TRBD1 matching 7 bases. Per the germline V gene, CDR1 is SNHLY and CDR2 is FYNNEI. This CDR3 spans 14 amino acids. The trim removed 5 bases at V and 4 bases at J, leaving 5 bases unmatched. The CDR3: CASSQTGQGNTIYF. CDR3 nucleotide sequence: TGTGCCAGCAGTCAGACGGGACAGGGAAACACCATATATTTT.

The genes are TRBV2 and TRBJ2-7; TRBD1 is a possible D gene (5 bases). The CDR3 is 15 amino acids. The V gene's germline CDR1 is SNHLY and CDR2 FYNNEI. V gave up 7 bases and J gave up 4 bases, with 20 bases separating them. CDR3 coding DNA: TGTGCCAGCAAACAACAGGTGGGGTCGGTATACGAGCAGTACTTC. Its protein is CASKQQVGSVYEQYF. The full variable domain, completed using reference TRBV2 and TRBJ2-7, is EPEVTQTPSHQVTQMGQEVILRCVPISNHLYFYWYRQILGQKVEFLVSFYNNEISEKSEIFDDQFSVERPDGSNFTLKIRSTKLEDSAMYFCASKQQVGSVYEQYFGPGTRLTVT.

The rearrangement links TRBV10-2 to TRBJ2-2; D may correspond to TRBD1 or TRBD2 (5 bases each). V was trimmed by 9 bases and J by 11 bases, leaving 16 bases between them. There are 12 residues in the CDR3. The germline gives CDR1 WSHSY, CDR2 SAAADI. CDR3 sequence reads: CARGTGLGELFF. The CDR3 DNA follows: TGCGCCAGGGGGACGGGGTTGGGAGAGCTGTTTTTT.

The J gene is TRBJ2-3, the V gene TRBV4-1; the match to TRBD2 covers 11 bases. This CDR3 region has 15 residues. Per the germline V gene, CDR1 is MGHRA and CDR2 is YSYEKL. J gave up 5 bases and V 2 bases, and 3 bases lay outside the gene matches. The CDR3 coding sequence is TGCGCCAGCAGCCAATTAGCGGGAGGGCAAGATACGCAGTATTTT. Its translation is CASSQLAGGQDTQYF.

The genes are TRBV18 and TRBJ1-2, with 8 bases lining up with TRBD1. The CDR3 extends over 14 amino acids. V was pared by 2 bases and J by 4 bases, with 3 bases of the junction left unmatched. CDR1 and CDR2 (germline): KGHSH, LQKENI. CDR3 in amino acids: CASSPFGQGYGYTF. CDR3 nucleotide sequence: TGTGCCAGCTCACCATTCGGACAGGGCTATGGCTACACCTTC.

CDR3 coding DNA: TGCGCCAGCAGCTTCACCGGCAGGTCCTCCTACGAGCAGTACTTC. Residues: CASSFTGRSSYEQYF. The chain links TRBV5-1 to TRBJ2-7, with unresolved D. There are 15 residues in the CDR3. Germline CDR1 and CDR2: SGHRS and YFSETQ. The V and J ends lost 2 bases and 0 bases respectively, with 12 bases between them.

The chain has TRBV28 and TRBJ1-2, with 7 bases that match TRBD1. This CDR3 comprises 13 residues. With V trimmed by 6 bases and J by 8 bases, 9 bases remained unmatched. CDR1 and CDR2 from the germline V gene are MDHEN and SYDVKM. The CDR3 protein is CASRQTGWVGYTF. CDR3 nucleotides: TGTGCCAGCAGACAGACAGGGTGGGTAGGCTACACCTTC.

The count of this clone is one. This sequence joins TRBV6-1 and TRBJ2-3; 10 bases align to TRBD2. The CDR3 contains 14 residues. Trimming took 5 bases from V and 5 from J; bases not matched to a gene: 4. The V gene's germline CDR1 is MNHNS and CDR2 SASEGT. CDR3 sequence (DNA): TGTGCCAGCAGTCTAGCGGGAGCAAGAGATACGCAGTATTTT. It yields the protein CASSLAGARDTQYF.

The CDR3 loop is CASSAGTGGSRGTDTQYF. The CDR3 DNA sequence: TGTGCCAGCAGCGCCGGGACAGGGGGGAGTAGAGGCACAGATACGCAGTATTTT. The rearrangement links TRBV9 to TRBJ2-3, with 11 positions matching TRBD1. The CDR3 spans 18 residues. Germline V lookup: CDR1 SGDLS, CDR2 YYNGEE. With V trimmed by 3 bases and J by 1 base, 10 bases remained unmatched.

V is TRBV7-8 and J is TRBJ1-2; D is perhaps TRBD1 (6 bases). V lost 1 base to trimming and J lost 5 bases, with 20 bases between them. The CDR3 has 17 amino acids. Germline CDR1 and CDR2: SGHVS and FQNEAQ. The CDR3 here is CASSLGAHDRSRYGYTF. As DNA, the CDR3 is TGTGCCAGCAGCTTAGGAGCGCACGACAGGTCTAGATATGGCTACACCTTC.